This T cell receptor beta chain was captured by sequencing in a study of shared clonotypes between healthy human individuals. Study overall: CD4 naive and memory got three plates each, CD8 naive two, CD8 memory one.

From germline, CDR1 is SGHVS and CDR2 FQNEAQ. Trimming pared 5 bases from V and 1 base from J, leaving 11 bases between. The CDR3 runs 14 residues. With respect to this clone: Its specificity is not known.

Study-wide points: Clonotypes shared by all four donors outscored non-shared clonotypes in generation probability.

Researchers partitioned CD4+ cells into CD45RA+ naive and CD45RA-negative memory subsets. The table came from immunoSEQ multiplex PCR; TCRdb's copy has only in-frame clones and leaves some out. The sample lists millions of clones, roughly 94% occurring once. This clonotype was sampled from a man between 18 and 29 years old in good health. V usage is TRBV7-8 and J usage is TRBJ1-1; D is ambiguous. Sequenced: naive CD4+ T cells sorted from blood. This sample's subset: CD45RA+ positively selected. Here the CDR3 reads CASSVQTTNTEAFF. Written as DNA, the CDR3 is TGTGCCAGCAGCGTACAAACAACGAACACTGAAGCTTTCTTT. Together with reference TRBV7-8 and TRBJ1-1, the CDR3 gives the full variable domain: GAGVSQSPRYKVAKRGQDVALRCDPISGHVSLFWYQQALGQGPEFLTYFQNEAQLDKSGLPSDRFFAERPEGSVSTLKIQRTQQEDSAVYLCASSVQTTNTEAFFGQGTRLTVV.